Given below is one T cell receptor beta chain in context. What it binds is not known. Then a second PCR, running about 7 to 11 cycles, was carried out with a sample-barcoded 5' primer and a J-beta primer mix. Every cDNA was tagged by a template-switch adaptor with 12 random nucleotides. MiXCR was run by TCRdb on the 5' RACE reads, yielding one entry per CDR3 protein. This table holds hundreds of thousands of distinct CDR3 sequences, 45% to 60% found once. This entry is derived from a study of blood T cells in healthy people across ages. Study-level information: Researchers report that template switching captured about one barcoded beta molecule per two T cells.

This CDR3 has 16 amino acids. V dropped 6 bases and J dropped 4 bases, with 18 bases sitting between them. Looked up from germline, CDR1 is MNHNS and CDR2 is SASEGT. General observations from the study: Strong correlation linked observed beta diversity and percent naive T cells. Changes seen in expanded clonotypes were possibly confounded by donor CMV status left unknown.

Source material: blood. The receptor comes from a woman older than 75 in good health. This chain links TRBV6-1 with TRBJ2-2, with TRBD2 as a possible D gene (5 bases). In DNA form, the CDR3 reads TGTGCCAGCAGACCGATAGTGGGAGAGGGCACCGGGGAGCTGTTTTTT. It is translated as CASRPIVGEGTGELFF.